This T cell receptor beta chain derives from a study of blood T cell repertoires in COVID-19. On the study more broadly: PBMCs, B-cell-depleted T cells, or T cells provided the cDNA or gDNA that made up the material.

Trimming left V 6 bases short and J 2 bases short, with 11 bases between. The CDR3 totals 14 residues. Germline CDR1 LNHDA, CDR2 SQIVND (reference sequence). TCRdb's copy holds only in-frame clones and misses some; the assay was immunoSEQ multiplex PCR. The sample records 250,000 or so clones, approximately 87% being singletons. This chain uses TRBV19 with TRBJ1-5; the D gene is possibly TRBD1 (5 bases). The sequence came from a man aged 55-75 years with acute or convalescent COVID-19. Sequences were obtained from peripheral blood. The CDR3 nucleotides are TGTGCCAGTAGGGGGGGTTTGGGCAATCAGCCCCAGCATTTT. It codes for CASRGGLGNQPQHF.